This T cell receptor (beta chain) appears in the sequencing data of a study of CD8 T cells in ankylosing spondylitis. Study results and caveats: Enrichment of disease-linked clones was reportedly significant in matched ankylosing spondylitis synovial fluid. In ankylosing spondylitis blood, a motif of roughly 8 highly homologous TCR beta variants appeared characteristic.

This CDR3 spans 11 amino acids. Looked up from germline, CDR1 is DFQATT and CDR2 is SNEGSKA (reference sequence). Trimming removed 5 bases from V and 3 bases from J, with 7 bases in between. TCRdb re-called the 5' RACE reads with MiXCR, one entry per CDR3 protein. The sample holds 750,000 to 850,000 distinct CDR3 sequences, 12% seen once. This clonotype was seen a few times. Antigen: not known. Specimen: blood, either unsorted or a sorted T cell fraction (not recorded which). This sequence was found in a male donor with ankylosing spondylitis. The chain has TRBV20-1 and TRBJ1-1; D is unresolved. The CDR3 here is CSADWYTEAFF. CDR3 bases: TGCAGTGCTGACTGGTACACTGAAGCTTTCTTT.